The 20 T cell receptor beta chains below all came from one sample that was sequenced in a study of T cells in Graves' hyperthyroidism and ophthalmopathy. There were TCR beta CDR3 regions amplified from RNA transcripts. During a first-round RT-PCR of the TCR CDR3, the HTBI primer set was used. TCRdb recomputed calls from the multiplex PCR reads with MiXCR, one row per CDR3 protein. Altogether 350,000 to 400,000 distinct CDR3 sequences are present, about 15% being singletons, with the ten largest covering 11%. Material for sequencing was blood. The receptors come from an older woman with Graves' hyperthyroidism.

This clonotype was observed many times. The genes are TRBV20-1 and TRBJ2-5; weak D call: TRBD1 (5 bases). The CDR3 is made up of 12 amino acids. Germline-derived CDR1 and CDR2 are DFQATT and SNEGSKA (reference sequence). The CDR3 region is CSCGRVGETQYF. The CDR3 nucleotides read TGCAGCTGCGGCAGGGTCGGAGAGACCCAGTACTTC.

Comment on this clonotype: This may be a read error, as it is one base from a much larger clone. The final CDR3 position lacks the conserved phenylalanine or tryptophan, pointing to a likely read error. This chain links TRBV10-3 with TRBJ1-1, with D possibly matching TRBD1 (6 bases). Germline V gives CDR1 ENHRY, CDR2 SYGVKD. The CDR3 spans 13 residues. V shed 6 bases and J shed 1 base, with 9 bases lying between them. As DNA, the CDR3 is TGTGCCATCAGCGGACAGACGAACACTGAAGCTTTCCTT. It translates to CAISGQTNTEAFL.

This clonotype was recorded many times. The rearrangement uses TRBV19 and TRBJ2-1; D is perhaps TRBD1 (5 bases). This CDR3 has 14 amino acids. V dropped 6 bases and J dropped 2 bases, with 11 bases sitting between them. Per germline, CDR1 LNHDA and CDR2 SQIVND (reference sequence). The CDR3 nucleotides are TGTGCCAGTAGATTAGGGGCGACCTACAATGAGCAGTTCTTC. Protein: CASRLGATYNEQFF.

This clonotype appeared many times. The chain has TRBV20-1 and TRBJ2-7; 8 bases are shared with TRBD2. CDR3 length: 17 amino acids. Trimming took 0 bases from V and 3 from J; bases not matched to a gene: 13. Germline V lookup: CDR1 DFQATT, CDR2 SNEGSKA (reference sequence). Written as DNA, the CDR3 is TGCAGTGCTAGAGACGCTCTCCCCCAGCGGGAGATCTACGAGCAGTACTTC. It is translated as CSARDALPQREIYEQYF.

At least ten counts were recorded for this clonotype. The gene calls are TRBV27 and TRBJ1-2, with D maybe TRBD1 (6 bases). The ends were cut back, 4 bases at V and 4 bases at J, with 16 bases in the middle. Germline V gene data show CDR1 as MNHEY and CDR2 as SMNVEV (reference sequence). The CDR3 extends over 15 amino acids. The CDR3 coding sequence is TGTGCCAGCAGTTCCTATTTGGGGGGCCGCTATGGCTACACCTTC. Residues: CASSSYLGGRYGYTF.

The V gene is TRBV5-4, the J gene TRBJ2-3, with D hard to call. CDR1 and CDR2 (germline): SGHNT, YYREEE (reference sequence). The V and J ends lost 3 bases and 2 bases respectively, with 10 bases between them. The CDR3 loop spans 14 amino acids. DNA for the CDR3: TGTGCCAGCAGCTCGCCGACTCTCACAGATACGCAGTATTTT. Residues: CASSSPTLTDTQYF.

This clonotype was recorded at least ten times. This chain connects TRBV12-3 or TRBV12-4 to TRBJ1-3; no clear D gene. V gave up 10 bases and J gave up 9 bases, with 10 bases separating them. The CDR3 spans 10 residues. CDR3 nucleotide sequence: TGTGCCACCCGGGGAGGCACCATATATTTT. As protein: CATRGGTIYF.

This clonotype was seen ten or more times. This chain links TRBV7-9 with TRBJ1-2; D unclear. This CDR3 has 14 residues. The germline CDR1 and CDR2 sequences are SEHNR and FQNEAQ (reference sequence). Trimming removed 1 base from V and 4 bases from J, with 10 bases in between. CDR3 DNA: TGTGCCAGCAGCTTAGAGGCCAGTATCTATGGCTACACCTTC. The encoded protein is CASSLEASIYGYTF.

V gene TRBV7-9 combines with J gene TRBJ2-7, with D uncertain. V was trimmed by 3 bases and J by 4 bases, leaving 10 bases between them. CDR3 length equals 13 residues. In germline, CDR1 is SEHNR, CDR2 FQNEAQ (reference sequence). This chain's CDR3 is CASSFDQAYEQYF. The CDR3, as DNA: TGTGCCAGCAGCTTTGATCAGGCGTACGAGCAGTACTTC.

The chain recombines TRBV6-4 with TRBJ2-7, with D unclear. The V gene lost 3 bases and the J gene lost 0 bases, with 9 bases spanning the gap. From germline, CDR1 is MRHNA and CDR2 SNTAGT. The length of the CDR3 is 14 residues. DNA for the CDR3: TGTGCCAGCAGTGATCCATTGAGCTCCTACGAGCAGTACTTC. Its protein is CASSDPLSSYEQYF.

This clonotype was counted many times. The V gene is TRBV20-1, the J gene TRBJ2-1, with D unclear. The germline gives CDR1 DFQATT, CDR2 SNEGSKA (reference sequence). The CDR3 length is 17 residues. V was pared by 2 bases and J by 2 bases, with 19 bases between. The CDR3 loop reads CSARLGQVVIPYNEQFF. CDR3 DNA: TGCAGTGCTAGACTTGGGCAGGTCGTTATCCCCTACAATGAGCAGTTCTTC.

About this clonotype itself: This may stem from a read error, because a much larger clone lies one nucleotide away. The CDR3 end shows no conserved phenylalanine or tryptophan, and so a read error is likely. This chain links TRBV30 with TRBJ2-7; perhaps TRBD2 as D (7 bases). Germline CDR1 is GTSNPN and CDR2 is SVGIG (reference sequence). The CDR3 loop spans 14 amino acids. The V and J ends lost 4 bases and 7 bases respectively, with 20 bases between them. The CDR3 DNA reads as TGTGCCTGGAAGGCGGGGGCGGGGATGGGGGAGCAGTACCTC. It is translated as CAWKAGAGMGEQYL.

V gene TRBV11-2 combines with J gene TRBJ1-5; 9 nucleotides agree with TRBD1. This CDR3 has 16 residues. Per germline, CDR1 SGHAT and CDR2 FQNNGV. Germline trimming cut 5 bases from V and 5 bases from J; bases unmatched to any gene: 10. CDR3 protein: CASSQGPGQGYQPQHF. The CDR3 DNA reads as TGTGCCAGCAGCCAGGGTCCGGGACAGGGTTATCAGCCCCAGCATTTT.

This clonotype appeared many times. The chain employs TRBV24-1 and TRBJ2-1; 9 bases are shared with TRBD2. Per germline, CDR1 KGHDR and CDR2 SFDVKD. Trimming removed 5 bases from V and 7 bases from J; junction bases left unmatched: 8. This CDR3 comprises 15 residues. For the CDR3, the DNA is TGTGCCACCAGTGTATCTAGCGGGGTTTATAATGAGCAGTTCTTC. Residues: CATSVSSGVYNEQFF.

A few counts support this clonotype. CDR3 DNA: TGTGCCAGCAGCCCATACAGGCGTCCGGGCACCGGGGAGCTGTTTTTT. Translation: CASSPYRRPGTGELFF. This chain joins TRBV11-2 and TRBJ2-2, with a weak D call TRBD1 (5 bases). Trimming removed 5 bases at V and 4 bases at J, with 17 bases between. Germline V lookup: CDR1 SGHAT, CDR2 FQNNGV. CDR3 size: 16 residues.

This clonotype was seen only a few times. This rearrangement joins TRBV6-5 to TRBJ2-1, with 7 bases fitting TRBD2. The CDR3 length is 13 residues. In germline, CDR1 is MNHEY, CDR2 SVGAGI. Germline trimming cut 2 bases from V and 7 bases from J; bases unmatched to any gene: 2. The CDR3 DNA is TGTGCCAGCAGTTACCCCGGGAGGAATGAGCAGTTCTTC. Its translation: CASSYPGRNEQFF.

The sample holds one count of this clonotype. J is TRBJ2-7 and V is TRBV2, with 13 bases fitting TRBD2. The CDR3 runs 17 residues. V trimming: 1 base; J trimming: 6 bases; junction bases outside the gene matches: 9. Germline lookup yields CDR1 SNHLY and CDR2 FYNNEI. The CDR3 region has the DNA TGTGCCAGCAGTGAAGGACTAGCGGGAGGACCCGCCGGCGAGCAGTACTTC. This encodes CASSEGLAGGPAGEQYF.

The chain has TRBV29-1 and TRBJ1-1; no clear D. Germline V gene lookup returns CDR1 SQVTM and CDR2 ANQGSEA. V gave up 3 bases and J gave up 1 base, with 6 bases separating them. The CDR3 runs to 12 residues. The CDR3 DNA reads TGCAGCGTTGACGCACCGAACACTGAAGCTTTCTTT. Protein product: CSVDAPNTEAFF.

V usage is TRBV3-1 and J usage is TRBJ2-7, with D possibly TRBD2 on 6 matching bases. This CDR3 spans 11 amino acids. The germline CDR1 and CDR2 sequences are LGHDT and YNNKEL (reference sequence). The V and J ends lost 7 bases and 4 bases respectively, with 8 bases between them. The CDR3, as DNA: TGTGCCAGCAATGCGGGGTACGAGCAGTACTTC. Its translation is CASNAGYEQYF.

This clonotype was detected many times. The rearrangement uses TRBV11-3 and TRBJ2-5, with unresolved D. The V end was cut by 4 bases, the J end by 5 bases, with 11 bases between. Germline CDR1 is SGHNT and CDR2 is YENEEA. This CDR3 is 13 amino acids long. In DNA form, the CDR3 reads TGTGCCAGCAGCTCTCTTCGGACGGAGACCCAGTACTTC. It encodes CASSSLRTETQYF.